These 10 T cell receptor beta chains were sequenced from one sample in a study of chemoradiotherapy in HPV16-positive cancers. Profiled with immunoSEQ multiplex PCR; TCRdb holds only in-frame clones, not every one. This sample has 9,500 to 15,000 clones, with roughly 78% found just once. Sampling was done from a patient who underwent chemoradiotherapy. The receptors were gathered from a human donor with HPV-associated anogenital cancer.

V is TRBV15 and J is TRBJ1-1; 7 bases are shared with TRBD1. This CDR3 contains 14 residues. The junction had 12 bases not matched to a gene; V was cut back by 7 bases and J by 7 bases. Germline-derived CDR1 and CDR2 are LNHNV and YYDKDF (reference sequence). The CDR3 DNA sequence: TGTGCCACCACCAGGACAGACAACAGGGGTGAAGCTTTCTTT. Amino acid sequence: CATTRTDNRGEAFF.

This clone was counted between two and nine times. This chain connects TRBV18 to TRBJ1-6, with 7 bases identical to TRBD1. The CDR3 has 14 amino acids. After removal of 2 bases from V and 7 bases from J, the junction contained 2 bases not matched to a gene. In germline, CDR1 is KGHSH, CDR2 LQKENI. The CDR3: CASSPVTGNSPLHF. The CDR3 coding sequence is TGTGCCAGCTCACCAGTGACAGGGAATTCACCCCTCCACTTT.

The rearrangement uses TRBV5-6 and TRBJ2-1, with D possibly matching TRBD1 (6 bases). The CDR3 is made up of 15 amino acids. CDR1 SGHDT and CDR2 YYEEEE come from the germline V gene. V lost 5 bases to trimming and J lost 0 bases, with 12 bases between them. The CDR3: CASSRTESSYNEQFF. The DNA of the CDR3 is TGTGCCAGCAGTCGGACAGAGAGCTCCTACAATGAGCAGTTCTTC.

CDR3 sequence (DNA): TGTGCCAGCTCCCTCAGAGCCGGACGCGAGGGGAGTGAGCAGTTCTTC. It translates to CASSLRAGREGSEQFF. This chain connects TRBV18 to TRBJ2-1; D may be TRBD1 or TRBD2 (5 bases each). Germline V gene lookup returns CDR1 KGHSH and CDR2 LQKENI. The germline V and J ends were trimmed by 6 bases and 9 bases, with 24 bases remaining between them. This CDR3 is built from 16 residues. Complete variable domain (other parts from reference TRBV18 and TRBJ2-1): NAGVMQNPRHLVRRRGQEARLRCSPMKGHSHVYWYRQLPEEGLKFMVYLQKENIIDESGMPKERFSAEFPKEGPSILRIQQVVRGDSAAYFCASSLRAGREGSEQFFGPGTRLTVL.

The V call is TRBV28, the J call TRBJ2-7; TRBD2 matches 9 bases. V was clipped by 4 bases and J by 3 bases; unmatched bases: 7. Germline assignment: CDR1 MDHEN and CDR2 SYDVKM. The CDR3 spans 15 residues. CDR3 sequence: CASSSLRAGGYEQYF. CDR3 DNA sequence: TGTGCCAGCAGTTCCCTGAGAGCGGGGGGCTACGAGCAGTACTTC.

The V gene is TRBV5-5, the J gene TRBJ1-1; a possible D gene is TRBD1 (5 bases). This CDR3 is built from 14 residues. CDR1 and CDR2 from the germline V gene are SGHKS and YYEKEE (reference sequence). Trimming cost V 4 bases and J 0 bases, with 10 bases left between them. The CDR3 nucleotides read TGTGCCAGCAGCGACAGACAGTTGAACACTGAAGCTTTCTTT. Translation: CASSDRQLNTEAFF.

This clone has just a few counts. The chain's CDR3 is CASSPGSLGANYGYTF. Here the CDR3 DNA reads TGTGCCAGCAGCCCGGGCAGCCTTGGGGCAAACTATGGCTACACCTTC. The chain combines TRBV4-2 with TRBJ1-2, with D perhaps TRBD1 (5 bases). Germline CDR1 reads LGHNA; CDR2 reads YNFKEQ. V was cut by 4 bases and J by 2 bases, with 17 bases left in between. The CDR3 length is 16 residues.

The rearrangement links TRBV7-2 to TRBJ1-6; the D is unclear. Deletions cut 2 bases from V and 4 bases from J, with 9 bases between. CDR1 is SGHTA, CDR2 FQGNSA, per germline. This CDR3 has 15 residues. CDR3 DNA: TGTGCCAGCAGCTTAATGGGGAGTTATAATTCACCCCTCCACTTT. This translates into CASSLMGSYNSPLHF.

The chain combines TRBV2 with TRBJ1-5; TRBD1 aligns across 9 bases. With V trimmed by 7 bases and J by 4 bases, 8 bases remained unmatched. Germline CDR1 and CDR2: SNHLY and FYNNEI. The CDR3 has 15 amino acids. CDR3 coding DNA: TGTGCCAGCACTTCGTCCGGGACAGGGAATCAGCCCCAGCATTTT. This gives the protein CASTSSGTGNQPQHF.

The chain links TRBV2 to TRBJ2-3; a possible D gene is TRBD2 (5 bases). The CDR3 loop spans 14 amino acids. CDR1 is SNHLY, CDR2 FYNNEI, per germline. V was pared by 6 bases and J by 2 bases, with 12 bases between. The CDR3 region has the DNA TGTGCCAGCAGACTAAAGACTAACACAGATACGCAGTATTTT. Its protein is CASRLKTNTDTQYF.